Shown below are 3 T cell receptor beta chains from a single sample sequenced in a study of monozygotic twins with inflammatory bowel disease. For each CDR3 protein, TCRdb gives one entry from its re-call of the 5' RACE reads, without DNA. Recorded for this sample: nearly 450,000 distinct CDR3 sequences. Sequenced sample: blood. The receptors were gathered from a human donor with ulcerative colitis or Crohn's disease, or a healthy co-twin of an affected twin (not recorded which).

The CDR3 is CASSFSGANGYGYTF. The V and J genes are TRBV5-4 and TRBJ1-2; the D call from TCRdb, TRBD1, cannot be confirmed without DNA. This CDR3 is built from 15 residues. Germline CDR1 reads SGHNT; CDR2 reads YYREEE (reference sequence).

The chain is built from TRBV2 and TRBJ2-7; no DNA is available, so the TRBD1 call from TCRdb remains unchecked. Germline CDR1 reads SNHLY; CDR2 reads FYNNEI. The CDR3 covers 12 residues. The CDR3 spells CASGRGHDEQYF.

J is TRBJ2-5 and V is TRBV24-1; lacking DNA, the TRBD1 call made by TCRdb goes unchecked. Germline assignment: CDR1 KGHDR and CDR2 SFDVKD. The CDR3 consists of 15 residues. The CDR3 is CATSDPTGAGETQYF.